This entry describes one T cell receptor (beta chain). Its matching antigen is unknown. This record belongs to a study of multiple sclerosis patients with progressive multifocal leukoencephalopathy. Notes on the study in general: No common TRBV or TRBJ usage or pairing appeared at PML. In most PML patients, TRB repertoires appeared less diverse by entropy.

Clones were read by immunoSEQ multiplex PCR, and TCRdb kept only the in-frame ones, dropping some. There are 31,000 or so clones in the sample; about 91% occur only once, and over 1.3% lies in the top ten. V lost 4 bases and J 3 bases, leaving 10 bases between the germline ends. The CDR3 is 13 residues long. The germline gives CDR1 MDHEN, CDR2 SYDVKM. Described time point: before natalizumab initiation. The sequencing input was PBMCs. The V call is TRBV28, the J call TRBJ2-7; no clear D. The sequence derives from a human donor with multiple sclerosis. CDR3 sequence reads: CASSSGPVYEQYF. As DNA, the CDR3 is TGTGCCAGCAGTTCCGGACCCGTCTACGAGCAGTACTTC.